One sample yielded the 14 T cell receptor beta chains listed below, sequenced in a study of beta chain features in type 1 diabetes. The whole isolated RNA underwent reverse transcription, so sequencing captured expressed TCRB transcripts. The assay was immunoSEQ multiplex PCR, and TCRdb's table has in-frame clones only and misses some. Among about 410,000 clones listed, about 14% were seen once. The source material was naive CD4+ T cells from blood. All receptors come from a man aged 25-40 years in good health.

This clone was seen more than once but under ten times. The V call is TRBV30, the J call TRBJ2-5, with TRBD2 as a possible D gene (6 bases). The CDR3 is 13 residues long. Trimming shortened V by 3 bases and J by 3 bases, and 11 bases separated the two germline ends. CDR1 GTSNPN and CDR2 SVGIG come from the germline V gene (reference sequence). The CDR3 DNA is TGTGCCTGGAGGGGACTCGCAGAAGAGACCCAGTACTTC. Its translation: CAWRGLAEETQYF.

This clone was recorded a few times. The chain couples TRBV4-3 to TRBJ1-2, with D tentatively TRBD1 (5 bases). CDR3 length equals 14 residues. The V gene's germline CDR1 is LGHNA and CDR2 YSLEER. The germline V and J ends were trimmed by 4 bases and 2 bases, with 11 bases remaining between them. The CDR3 protein is CASSPLTVNYGYTF. CDR3 in DNA: TGCGCCAGCAGCCCGTTGACAGTAAACTATGGCTACACCTTC.

This clone was seen more than once but under ten times. CDR3 sequence reads: CASSNWNQETQYF. Written as DNA, the CDR3 is TGTGCCAGCAGTAACTGGAACCAAGAGACCCAGTACTTC. The chain recombines TRBV2 with TRBJ2-5; D gene uncertain. The CDR3 sequence is 13 residues long. CDR1 and CDR2 from the germline V gene are SNHLY and FYNNEI. Trimming removed 5 bases at V and 0 bases at J, with 7 bases between.

V usage is TRBV7-8 and J usage is TRBJ2-7, with D uncertain. V was shortened by 1 base and J by 1 base, with 8 bases between the two germline ends. The V gene's germline CDR1 is SGHVS and CDR2 FQNEAQ. There are 14 residues in the CDR3. This CDR3 reads CASSLESRSYEQYV. The CDR3 DNA follows: TGTGCCAGCAGCTTAGAGTCCAGATCCTACGAGCAGTACGTC.

The chain uses TRBV10-3 and TRBJ2-1, with D unclear. Trimming removed 0 bases from V and 7 bases from J, with 7 bases in between. The length of the CDR3 is 13 residues. The germline V gene encodes CDR1 ENHRY and CDR2 SYGVKD. This CDR3 reads CAISESIVNEQFF. CDR3 nucleotides: TGTGCCATCAGTGAGTCGATAGTAAATGAGCAGTTCTTC.

As to this clone: This specimen includes other DNA sequences encoding the same CDR3. The J gene is TRBJ2-2, the V gene TRBV7-9; D not resolved. This CDR3 is built from 11 residues. Germline CDR1 reads SEHNR; CDR2 reads FQNEAQ (reference sequence). V shed 6 bases and J shed 4 bases, with 3 bases lying between them. Here the CDR3 reads CASSITGELFF. The CDR3 coding sequence is TGTGCCAGCAGTATCACCGGGGAGCTGTTTTTT.

The V call is TRBV6-5, the J call TRBJ1-4; tentative D call: TRBD1 (5 bases). The germline gives CDR1 MNHEY, CDR2 SVGAGI. Trimming pared 6 bases from V and 7 bases from J, leaving 12 bases between. CDR3 size: 13 residues. The chain's CDR3 is CASSRDGGEKLFF. The DNA of the CDR3 is TGTGCCAGCAGCCGGGATGGGGGTGAAAAACTGTTTTTT.

This sequence joins TRBV2 and TRBJ2-6, with 11 bases aligning to TRBD2. V shed 2 bases and J 4 bases; nucleotides not matched to a gene: 4. Germline V gene data show CDR1 as SNHLY and CDR2 as FYNNEI. The CDR3 contains 17 residues. CDR3 in amino acids: CASSELAGGLGANVLTF. In DNA, the CDR3 is TGTGCCAGCAGTGAACTAGCGGGAGGTTTAGGGGCCAACGTCCTGACTTTC.

The chain couples TRBV29-1 to TRBJ1-1, with 7 bases identical to TRBD1. Germline trimming cut 3 bases from V and 6 bases from J; bases unmatched to any gene: 4. Germline V CDR1 and CDR2: SQVTM, ANQGSEA. The CDR3 is 12 residues long. CDR3 region: CSVDEGAAEAFF. CDR3 sequence (DNA): TGCAGCGTTGATGAGGGGGCGGCTGAAGCTTTCTTT.

The chain joins TRBV5-4 to TRBJ2-3; 9 bases align to TRBD2. Trimming cost V 5 bases and J 4 bases; bases outside gene matches: 5. CDR3 length: 14 amino acids. Germline V gives CDR1 SGHNT, CDR2 YYREEE (reference sequence). The CDR3 DNA reads TGTGCCAGCAGGGACGCGGGAGGGTCAGATACGCAGTATTTT. It specifies CASRDAGGSDTQYF.

In this sample, this clone turned up once. V is TRBV30 and J is TRBJ2-1; 10 bases are a match to TRBD2. The V gene's germline CDR1 is GTSNPN and CDR2 SVGIG (reference sequence). The CDR3 covers 13 residues. V was clipped by 4 bases and J by 9 bases; unmatched bases: 6. The CDR3 loop is CAWTSGGPGEQFF. The CDR3 DNA is TGTGCCTGGACTAGCGGGGGTCCGGGTGAGCAGTTCTTC. Full variable domain (outside the CDR3, taken from reference TRBV30 and TRBJ2-1): SQTIHQWPATLVQPVGSPLSLECTVEGTSNPNLYWYRQAAGRGLQLLFYSVGIGQISSEVPQNLSASRPQDRQFILSSKKLLLSDSGFYLCAWTSGGPGEQFFGPGTRLTVL.

There are a few counts of this clone. This chain connects TRBV16 to TRBJ1-2; no firm D call. The V gene's germline CDR1 is KGHSY and CDR2 FQNENV. CDR3 length: 16 residues. V was trimmed by 0 bases and J by 6 bases, leaving 17 bases between them. DNA for the CDR3: TGTGCCAGCAGCCAATCGAGAACAACTCTAGTAGATGGCTACACCTTC. It specifies CASSQSRTTLVDGYTF.

The sample holds a few counts of this clone. Other DNA sequences in this sample translate to the same CDR3. CDR3 nucleotide sequence: TGCAGCGTTGAAGAATCGTCAGGGGGTGACGGCTACACCTTC. The encoded protein is CSVEESSGGDGYTF. The rearrangement links TRBV29-1 to TRBJ1-2, with TRBD1 matching over 7 bases. Germline CDR1 and CDR2: SQVTM and ANQGSEA. The CDR3 spans 14 residues. J lost 8 bases, V lost 0 bases, and 9 bases had no gene match.

The rearrangement links TRBV5-6 to TRBJ2-1; D gene uncertain. Deletions cut 0 bases from V and 0 bases from J, with 10 bases between. The CDR3 has 16 residues. The germline gives CDR1 SGHDT, CDR2 YYEEEE. The CDR3 sequence is CASSLVLTSSYNEQFF. In DNA form, the CDR3 reads TGTGCCAGCAGCTTGGTATTGACGAGCTCCTACAATGAGCAGTTCTTC.